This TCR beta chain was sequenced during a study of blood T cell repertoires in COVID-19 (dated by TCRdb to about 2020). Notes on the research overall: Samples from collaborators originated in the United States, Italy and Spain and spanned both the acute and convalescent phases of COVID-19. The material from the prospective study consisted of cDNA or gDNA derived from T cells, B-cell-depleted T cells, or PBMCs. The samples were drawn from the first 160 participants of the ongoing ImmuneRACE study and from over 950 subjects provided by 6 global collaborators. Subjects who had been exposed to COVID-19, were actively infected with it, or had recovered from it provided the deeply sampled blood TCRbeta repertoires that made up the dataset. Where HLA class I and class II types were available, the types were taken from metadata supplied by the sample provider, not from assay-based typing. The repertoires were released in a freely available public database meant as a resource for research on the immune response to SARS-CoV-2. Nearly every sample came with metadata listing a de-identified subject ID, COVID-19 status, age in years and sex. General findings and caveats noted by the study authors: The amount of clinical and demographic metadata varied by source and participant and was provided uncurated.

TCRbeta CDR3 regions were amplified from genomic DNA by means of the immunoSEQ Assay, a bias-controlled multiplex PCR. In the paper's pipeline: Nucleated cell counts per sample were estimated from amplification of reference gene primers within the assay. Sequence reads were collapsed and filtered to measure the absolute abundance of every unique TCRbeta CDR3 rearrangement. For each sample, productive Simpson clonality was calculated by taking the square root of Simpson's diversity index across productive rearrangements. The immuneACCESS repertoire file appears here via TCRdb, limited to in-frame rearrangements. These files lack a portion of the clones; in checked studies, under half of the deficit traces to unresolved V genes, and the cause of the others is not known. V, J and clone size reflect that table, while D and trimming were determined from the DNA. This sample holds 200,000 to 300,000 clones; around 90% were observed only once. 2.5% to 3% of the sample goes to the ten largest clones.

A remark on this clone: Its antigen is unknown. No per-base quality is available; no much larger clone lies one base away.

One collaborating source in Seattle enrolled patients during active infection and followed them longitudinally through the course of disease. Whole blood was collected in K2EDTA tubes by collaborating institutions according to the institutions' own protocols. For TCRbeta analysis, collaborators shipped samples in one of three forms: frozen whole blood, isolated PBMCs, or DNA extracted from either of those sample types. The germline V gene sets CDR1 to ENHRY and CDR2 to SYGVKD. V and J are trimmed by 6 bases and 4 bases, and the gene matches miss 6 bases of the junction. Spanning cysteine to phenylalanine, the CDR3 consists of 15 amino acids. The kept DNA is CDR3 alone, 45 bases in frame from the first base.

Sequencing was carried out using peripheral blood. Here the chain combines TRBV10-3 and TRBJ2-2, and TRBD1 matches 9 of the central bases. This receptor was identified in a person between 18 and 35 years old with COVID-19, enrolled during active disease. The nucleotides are TGTGCCATCAGACAGGGGGCGGCGGGCACCGGGGAGCTGTTTTTT. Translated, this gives CAIRQGAAGTGELFF.